The 30 T cell receptor beta chains below all came from one sample that was sequenced in a study of T-cell reconstitution after alpha-beta-depleted transplantation in children. For TCRbeta, the library was prepared with unique molecular identifiers. One entry per CDR3 protein results from TCRdb running MiXCR on the PCR reads. The data hold about 420,000 distinct CDR3 sequences, with under 13% observed a single time. The starting material was PBMCs from the stem cell graft donor, obtained from the stem cell graft. Receptors were obtained from a human donor who donated a stem cell graft to a child with acute myeloid leukemia.

In its sample, this clonotype was seen a few times. V and J are TRBV5-1 and TRBJ2-1, with D unresolved. Trimming shortened V by 0 bases and J by 4 bases, and 5 bases separated the two germline ends. CDR1 is SGHRS, CDR2 YFSETQ, per germline. The CDR3 extends over 13 amino acids. CDR3 sequence reads: CASSLELYNEQFF. DNA for the CDR3: TGCGCCAGCAGCTTGGAACTGTACAATGAGCAGTTCTTC.

The chain recombines TRBV5-1 with TRBJ1-6; TRBD1 might be the D (5 bases). CDR1 SGHRS and CDR2 YFSETQ come from the germline V gene. V was shortened by 4 bases and J by 5 bases, with 10 bases between the two germline ends. CDR3 length: 14 amino acids. The CDR3 spells CASSPGPDNSPLHF. The CDR3 coding sequence is TGCGCCAGCAGCCCGGGACCGGATAATTCACCCCTCCACTTT.

The chain uses TRBV4-2 and TRBJ2-1; 7 nucleotides align to TRBD2. The CDR3 spans 16 residues. The J segment lost 4 bases and the V segment lost 4 bases, leaving 10 bases of the junction unmatched. Germline V gene sequence: CDR1 LGHNA, CDR2 YNFKEQ. The CDR3 DNA sequence: TGTGCCAGCAGCCTTGGGACTACGGCCAAATACAATGAGCAGTTCTTC. It yields the protein CASSLGTTAKYNEQFF.

The CDR3 nucleotides are TGTGCCAGCAGCATGGGACTAGCGGGGGTTTTGGATACGCAGTATTTT. Translated, it gives CASSMGLAGVLDTQYF. The chain carries TRBV5-5 and TRBJ2-3; 14 bases are a match to TRBD2. This CDR3 has 16 residues. V shed 4 bases and J 6 bases; nucleotides not matched to a gene: 7. CDR1 SGHKS and CDR2 YYEKEE come from the germline V gene (reference sequence).

CDR3 in DNA: TGTGCCAGCAGCTTGAACCGGGGCCAGCCCCAGCATTTT. Protein sequence: CASSLNRGQPQHF. The rearrangement joins TRBV7-8 to TRBJ1-5; tentatively, D is TRBD1 (5 bases). V was shortened by 3 bases and J by 7 bases, with 10 bases between the two germline ends. The CDR3 consists of 13 residues. From germline, CDR1 is SGHVS and CDR2 FQNEAQ.

This clonotype was counted once. The chain combines TRBV12-3 or TRBV12-4 with TRBJ2-1; D possibly corresponds to TRBD2 (6 bases). V was clipped by 2 bases and J by 4 bases, with 9 bases between them. The CDR3 spans 14 residues. CDR3 protein: CASSLLGGYNEQFF. The CDR3 DNA is TGTGCCAGCAGTTTACTGGGGGGATACAATGAGCAGTTCTTC.

This clonotype occurred a few times. This chain uses TRBV20-1 with TRBJ2-4, with TRBD1 as a possible D gene (6 bases). The CDR3 covers 18 residues. The V end lost 5 bases, the J end lost 1 base, and 24 bases lay between the germline ends. Germline V CDR1 and CDR2: DFQATT, SNEGSKA (reference sequence). This CDR3 is CSAPPPPTGNGAKNIQYF. In nucleotides, the CDR3 is TGCAGTGCTCCTCCCCCGCCGACAGGCAATGGGGCCAAAAACATTCAGTACTTC.

This clonotype was seen a few times. The chain combines TRBV7-6 with TRBJ2-1; no definite D call. CDR3 length equals 13 residues. Trimming pared 5 bases from V and 8 bases from J, leaving 13 bases between. In germline, CDR1 is SGHVS, CDR2 FNYEAQ. The CDR3 nucleotides are TGTGCCAGCAGCCCGGGTAGGTGGTATGAGCAGTTCTTC. It yields the protein CASSPGRWYEQFF. The full variable domain, its missing parts supplied by reference TRBV7-6 and TRBJ2-1, is GAGVSQSPRYKVTKRGQDVALRCDPISGHVSLYWYRQALGQGPEFLTYFNYEAQQDKSGLPNDRFSAERPEGSISTLTIQRTEQRDSAMYRCASSPGRWYEQFFGPGTRLTVL.

In its sample, this clonotype was seen a few times. V usage is TRBV5-1 and J usage is TRBJ2-1, with TRBD2 matching over 7 bases. Per the germline V gene, CDR1 is SGHRS and CDR2 is YFSETQ. The CDR3 covers 15 residues. V lost 5 bases, J lost 5 bases, and 10 bases stayed unmatched. The CDR3 nucleotides read TGCGCCAGCAGTAAGGCCAGCGGGATCCACAATGAGCAGTTCTTC. Its protein product is CASSKASGIHNEQFF.

This clonotype was seen a few times. The chain links TRBV3-1 to TRBJ2-5, with TRBD2 identical over 13 bases. Looked up from germline, CDR1 is LGHDT and CDR2 is YNNKEL (reference sequence). This CDR3 contains 15 residues. V was pared by 6 bases and J by 3 bases, with 4 bases of the junction left unmatched. The CDR3 loop is CASRTGTSGKETQYF. The CDR3 DNA sequence: TGTGCCAGCAGAACCGGGACTAGCGGGAAAGAGACCCAGTACTTC.

This clonotype has only a few counts. This chain connects TRBV5-1 to TRBJ1-2, with a possible D match to TRBD1 (6 bases). The CDR3 totals 14 residues. Trimming shortened V by 0 bases and J by 4 bases, and 10 bases separated the two germline ends. The germline CDR1 and CDR2 sequences are SGHRS and YFSETQ. This chain's CDR3 is CASSLATGSYGYTF. DNA of the CDR3: TGCGCCAGCAGCTTGGCCACAGGGAGCTATGGCTACACCTTC. Filled out from reference TRBV5-1 and TRBJ1-2, the complete variable domain reads KAGVTQTPRYLIKTRGQQVTLSCSPISGHRSVSWYQQTPGQGLQFLFEYFSETQRNKGNFPGRFSGRQFSNSRSEMNVSTLELGDSALYLCASSLATGSYGYTFGSGTRLTVV.

The rearrangement uses TRBV10-3 and TRBJ1-5; D not resolved. V lost 3 bases and J 7 bases, leaving 10 bases between the germline ends. There are 13 residues in the CDR3. In germline, CDR1 is ENHRY, CDR2 SYGVKD. The CDR3 coding sequence is TGTGCCATCAGTGACGATGGTGGCCAGCCCCAGCATTTT. Encoded protein: CAISDDGGQPQHF.

This clonotype came up a few times. CDR3 region: CASSLGVSGGGTDTQYF. For the CDR3, the DNA is TGTGCCAGCAGTTTAGGCGTGAGCGGGGGGGGCACAGATACGCAGTATTTT. This chain uses TRBV12-3 or TRBV12-4 with TRBJ2-3; 10 bases match TRBD2. The CDR3 is 17 amino acids. V gave up 1 base and J gave up 1 base; unmatched junction bases: 5.

This clonotype was seen repeatedly, ten times or more. The V gene is TRBV12-5, the J gene TRBJ2-2; 9 nucleotides agree with TRBD2. The CDR3 spans 14 residues. Germline lookup yields CDR1 LGHNT and CDR2 FRNRAP. After removal of 9 bases from V and 1 base from J, the junction contained 3 bases not matched to a gene. CDR3 DNA: TGTGCTAGCAGGACTAGCGAGAACACCGGGGAGCTGTTTTTT. Protein: CASRTSENTGELFF.

J is TRBJ2-1 and V is TRBV11-2, with D possibly matching TRBD2 (7 bases). The V and J ends lost 1 base and 10 bases respectively, with 14 bases between them. Germline values: CDR1 SGHAT, CDR2 FQNNGV. The CDR3 length is 14 residues. In DNA form, the CDR3 reads TGTGCCAGCAGCTTAGGTGCGGGGGCTTGGGAGCAGTTCTTC. This sequence encodes CASSLGAGAWEQFF.

This clonotype showed up just a few times. The genes are TRBV30 and TRBJ2-7; a weak D match, TRBD2 (7 bases). Germline CDR1 and CDR2: GTSNPN and SVGIG (reference sequence). CDR3 length: 14 amino acids. V shed 1 base and J shed 0 bases, with 10 bases lying between them. CDR3 DNA sequence: TGTGCCTGGAGTGAGGGGGGGAGCTCCTACGAGCAGTACTTC. This sequence encodes CAWSEGGSSYEQYF.

V and J are TRBV6-2 or TRBV6-3 and TRBJ2-7; the match to TRBD2 covers 7 bases. The V and J ends lost 7 bases and 4 bases, in that order; junction bases with no gene match: 10. Germline lookup yields CDR1 MNHEY and CDR2 SVGEGT. The CDR3 spans 14 residues. This chain's CDR3 is CASNHAGGRYEQYF. The DNA of the CDR3 is TGTGCCAGCAACCACGCCGGGGGGAGGTACGAGCAGTACTTC.

The CDR3 DNA sequence: TGCGCCAGCAGCCAAGTTGGGTCGGGGAGTGAGCAGTTCTTC. It specifies CASSQVGSGSEQFF. The V gene is TRBV4-3, the J gene TRBJ2-1; possible D gene TRBD2, 5 bases. Germline-derived CDR1 and CDR2 are LGHNA and YSLEER. Trimming took off 1 base at V and 9 bases at J, with 13 bases between the two ends. The CDR3 is made up of 14 amino acids.

The chain is built from TRBV30 and TRBJ1-5, with D maybe TRBD1 (5 bases). The V gene lost 3 bases and the J gene lost 5 bases, with 17 bases spanning the gap. This CDR3 comprises 15 residues. Germline CDR1 GTSNPN, CDR2 SVGIG (reference sequence). The CDR3 nucleotides are TGTGCCTGGAGCGCCAGGAGGCAGGGATATCAGCCCCAGCATTTT. This sequence encodes CAWSARRQGYQPQHF.

This clonotype came up a few times. This rearrangement joins TRBV7-3 to TRBJ1-5; D unresolved. The germline V and J ends were trimmed by 6 bases and 3 bases, with 9 bases remaining between them. Germline V CDR1 and CDR2: SGHTA, FQGTGA. There are 13 residues in the CDR3. The CDR3 spells CASSKGPNQPQHF. DNA of the CDR3: TGTGCCAGCAGTAAAGGGCCCAATCAGCCCCAGCATTTT.

The genes are TRBV6-1 and TRBJ2-1, with 9 nucleotides matching TRBD2. Germline V gene lookup returns CDR1 MNHNS and CDR2 SASEGT. Trimming at V came to 9 bases and at J to 6 bases, leaving 6 bases not matched to a gene. CDR3 length: 13 residues. CDR3 region: CASRAGGFNEQFF. DNA of the CDR3: TGTGCCAGTCGAGCGGGGGGCTTCAATGAGCAGTTCTTC.

The rearrangement uses TRBV20-1 and TRBJ2-5; 14 bases align to TRBD2. Trimming removed 4 bases from V and 5 bases from J; junction bases left unmatched: 3. The CDR3 loop spans 14 amino acids. Germline V lookup: CDR1 DFQATT, CDR2 SNEGSKA (reference sequence). CDR3 residues: CSATGTSGSETQYF. Written as DNA, the CDR3 is TGCAGTGCTACCGGGACTAGCGGGAGTGAGACCCAGTACTTC.

This clonotype occurred many times. The chain joins TRBV4-1 to TRBJ1-2; 8 bases align to TRBD1. V was pared by 4 bases and J by 6 bases, with 10 bases of the junction left unmatched. The CDR3 is 15 residues long. Germline V gene lookup returns CDR1 MGHRA and CDR2 YSYEKL. CDR3 residues: CASSPEQGGLDGYTF. The CDR3 DNA is TGCGCCAGCAGCCCGGAACAGGGGGGATTGGATGGCTACACCTTC.

This clonotype has more than one count but fewer than ten. The chain joins TRBV12-3 or TRBV12-4 to TRBJ2-1; maybe TRBD2 (5 bases). This CDR3 has 15 amino acids. Trimming left V 6 bases short and J 1 base short, with 13 bases between. CDR3 in DNA: TGTGCCAGCAGCCCTCCGGGATTATCCTACAATGAGCAGTTCTTC. It is translated as CASSPPGLSYNEQFF.

This clonotype was seen many times. This chain links TRBV12-3 or TRBV12-4 with TRBJ2-2, with TRBD1 matching over 7 bases. Trimming cost V 6 bases and J 5 bases; bases outside gene matches: 6. The CDR3 sequence is 14 residues long. DNA of the CDR3: TGTGCCAGCAGAAACACAGGGGTAACCGGGGAGCTGTTTTTT. It translates to CASRNTGVTGELFF.

CDR3 DNA: TGCGCCAGCAGCCCGAGGGGGGTCCGGGACAGGGAGGGCAGCTCCTACAATGAGCAGTTCTTC. The encoded protein is CASSPRGVRDREGSSYNEQFF. The chain is built from TRBV5-1 and TRBJ2-1, with 9 bases fitting TRBD1. Germline V CDR1 and CDR2: SGHRS, YFSETQ. Unmatched junction bases numbered 20, after V lost 4 bases and J lost 0 bases. This CDR3 is 21 amino acids long.

J is TRBJ1-2 and V is TRBV11-2, with D maybe TRBD1 (5 bases). Germline V gene data show CDR1 as SGHAT and CDR2 as FQNNGV. V was pared by 5 bases and J by 8 bases, with 15 bases between. CDR3 length equals 13 residues. The CDR3 DNA reads TGTGCCAGCAGCAGGGGACTTACCCAGGGCTACACCTTC. This codes for CASSRGLTQGYTF.

This clonotype was seen more than once but under ten times. The genes are TRBV5-1 and TRBJ2-7; D uncertain. Trimming stripped 3 bases from V and 0 bases from J, with 4 bases between. The germline V gene has CDR1 SGHRS and CDR2 YFSETQ. The CDR3 is 12 residues long. The CDR3 is CASSCHSYEQYV. The DNA for the CDR3 is TGCGCCAGCAGCTGCCACTCCTACGAGCAGTACGTC.

The V and J genes are TRBV3-1 and TRBJ1-4; D is uncertain. The CDR3 runs to 13 residues. The germline V gene has CDR1 LGHDT and CDR2 YNNKEL (reference sequence). Trimming removed 1 base from V and 7 bases from J, with 7 bases in between. DNA for the CDR3: TGTGCCAGCAGCCAAGGGTGGGGTGAAAAACTGTTTTTT. This sequence encodes CASSQGWGEKLFF.

The chain carries TRBV3-1 and TRBJ2-3; TRBD1 matches 8 bases. V shed 0 bases and J 0 bases; nucleotides not matched to a gene: 5. CDR1 is LGHDT, CDR2 YNNKEL, per germline (reference sequence). The CDR3 spans 17 residues. The CDR3, as DNA: TGTGCCAGCAGCCAAGAACTCAGGGGGCTAAGCACAGATACGCAGTATTTT. Amino acids: CASSQELRGLSTDTQYF.